This T cell receptor beta chain comes out of a study of cytomegalovirus exposure and HLA in healthy donors. The overall study: A later analysis reported the roughly 120 validation repertoires used the same platform as the approximately 660 first-cohort repertoires.

V was clipped by 5 bases and J by 2 bases, with 9 bases between them. This CDR3 has 12 amino acids. Germline V gene sequence: CDR1 SQVTM, CDR2 ANQGSEA. Here immunoSEQ multiplex PCR was the method, and the copy in TCRdb shows in-frame clones only, minus some. The sample lists a few hundred thousand clones, 80% to 90% occurring once. This clone was recorded once. The antigen is not known. Findings and caveats of the study: In vitro testing confirmed three CMV-associated chains as specific for CMV antigens. Subsequent analysis of the 120 or so validation repertoires found a tendency for first-cohort TCR clusters to co-occur.

The receptor was derived from a young woman in good health and CMV-seronegative. The sample comprised PBMCs. The genes are TRBV29-1 and TRBJ1-2; D possibly corresponds to TRBD1 (6 bases). The CDR3 loop reads CSVRTENYGYTF. In DNA, the CDR3 is TGCAGCGTTAGGACAGAAAACTATGGCTACACCTTC.